Below, 13 T cell receptor beta chains from the same sample are listed, as sequenced in a study of lymphopenia after photon versus proton radiotherapy (dated by TCRdb to the late 2010s). Library preparation was by the immunoSEQ multiplex PCR assay. The source is immuneACCESS, and TCRdb retained only in-frame sequences with V and J called. Part of the clones is not carried over; for the studies checked, unresolved V genes explain less than half of this, and the remainder is unexplained. The sample records around 64,000 clones, roughly 87% of which are singletons. The ten largest account for roughly 13% of the sample. Sequenced material: peripheral blood, taken from a patient treated with proton-based radiotherapy. Receptors originate from a man at least 80 years old with esophageal cancer.

V usage is TRBV11-3 and J usage is TRBJ2-1, with D unresolved. The V end was cut by 5 bases, the J end by 4 bases, with 15 bases between. The CDR3 is 15 amino acids. The germline V gene has CDR1 SGHNT and CDR2 YENEEA. In DNA form, the CDR3 reads TGTGCCAGCAGCCCGAGGTCAGGAGTTTACAATGAGCAGTTCTTC. As protein: CASSPRSGVYNEQFF.

CDR3 in DNA: TGTGCCAGCAGCATTCGGGGCGGAATGGAAGAGCAGTACTTC. Its protein is CASSIRGGMEEQYF. V usage is TRBV7-9 and J usage is TRBJ2-7; either TRBD1 or TRBD2 may supply D (5 bases each). The CDR3 length is 14 residues. The germline gives CDR1 SEHNR, CDR2 FQNEAQ (reference sequence). Trimming pared 5 bases from V and 7 bases from J, leaving 18 bases between.

This chain connects TRBV7-9 to TRBJ2-7; TRBD1 matches 7 bases. Germline CDR1 SEHNR, CDR2 FQNEAQ (reference sequence). Trimming at V came to 3 bases and at J to 7 bases, leaving 12 bases not matched to a gene. CDR3 length: 15 residues. CDR3: CASSFRAGGTGEQYF. CDR3 DNA sequence: TGTGCCAGCAGCTTTCGGGCAGGGGGTACGGGAGAGCAGTACTTC.

This chain connects TRBV13 to TRBJ1-2; D possibly corresponds to TRBD1 (6 bases). The germline CDR1 and CDR2 sequences are PRHDT and FYEKMQ (reference sequence). Trimming left V 7 bases short and J 7 bases short, with 19 bases between. The CDR3 totals 14 residues. In DNA, the CDR3 is TGTGCCAGCACAGAGGGGGGAAATAAAGGTGGCTACACCTTC. Translating gives CASTEGGNKGGYTF.

This chain connects TRBV6-1 to TRBJ2-3; 9 bases agree with TRBD1. V lost 3 bases, J lost 5 bases, and 3 bases stayed unmatched. Germline V gene lookup returns CDR1 MNHNS and CDR2 SASEGT. The CDR3 loop spans 14 amino acids. DNA for the CDR3: TGTGCCAGCAGTGACACAGGGGGCGAAGATACGCAGTATTTT. Translation gives CASSDTGGEDTQYF.

The chain recombines TRBV18 with TRBJ2-1, with TRBD2 matching over 9 bases. This CDR3 has 19 residues. Germline lookup yields CDR1 KGHSH and CDR2 LQKENI. The V gene end was trimmed by 3 bases and the J gene end by 9 bases; junction bases not matched to a gene: 21. Written as DNA, the CDR3 is TGTGCCAGCTCACCCGGAGCCCTCGCGTTTAGCGGGAGAGGGTTTGAGCAGTTCTTC. Protein: CASSPGALAFSGRGFEQFF.

This clone has only one observation. The chain uses TRBV10-3 and TRBJ1-4; TRBD1 matches 7 bases. CDR1 and CDR2 from the germline V gene are ENHRY and SYGVKD. This CDR3 has 16 amino acids. With 4 bases clipped from V and 0 bases from J, the junction kept 5 bases outside the gene matches. CDR3 protein: CAISVDRVSTNEKLFF. In DNA form, the CDR3 reads TGTGCCATCAGTGTCGACAGGGTTTCAACTAATGAAAAACTGTTTTTT.

This rearrangement joins TRBV30 to TRBJ1-6; D is unresolved. Germline V gene data show CDR1 as GTSNPN and CDR2 as SVGIG (reference sequence). With 1 base removed from V and 0 bases from J, the gap between germline ends came to 10 bases. CDR3 size: 16 residues. CDR3 in amino acids: CAWSETLISYNSPLHF. The CDR3 nucleotides read TGTGCCTGGAGTGAAACACTGATCTCCTATAATTCACCCCTCCACTTT. The complete variable domain, with remaining parts taken from reference TRBV30 and TRBJ1-6, reads SQTIHQWPATLVQPVGSPLSLECTVEGTSNPNLYWYRQAAGRGLQLLFYSVGIGQISSEVPQNLSASRPQDRQFILSSKKLLLSDSGFYLCAWSETLISYNSPLHFGNGTRLTVT.

The DNA of the CDR3 is TGTGCCAGCAGCTTACGGGGTAGCGGGCTCAACGAGCAGTACTTC. Translation: CASSLRGSGLNEQYF. V gene TRBV7-9 combines with J gene TRBJ2-7; TRBD2 matches at 7 bases. The CDR3 covers 15 residues. Germline trimming cut 2 bases from V and 5 bases from J; bases unmatched to any gene: 9. CDR1 is SEHNR, CDR2 FQNEAQ, per germline (reference sequence).

The chain couples TRBV9 to TRBJ2-1, with 15 bases fitting TRBD2. Germline-derived CDR1 and CDR2 are SGDLS and YYNGEE. Trimming removed 4 bases from V and 0 bases from J; junction bases left unmatched: 14. This CDR3 has 21 residues. The CDR3 reads CASSRFVGTSGGLDSYNEQFF. In DNA form, the CDR3 reads TGTGCCAGCAGCCGATTCGTGGGGACTAGCGGGGGGTTGGACTCCTACAATGAGCAGTTCTTC.

This clone was counted only a few times. V gene TRBV9 combines with J gene TRBJ1-1; D remains unclear. V lost 4 bases and J 1 base, leaving 11 bases between the germline ends. The CDR3 is 14 amino acids. The V gene's germline CDR1 is SGDLS and CDR2 YYNGEE. This CDR3 is CASSSRTENTEAFF. DNA for the CDR3: TGTGCCAGCAGCTCAAGGACGGAGAACACTGAAGCTTTCTTT.

The rearrangement links TRBV5-5 to TRBJ1-1; TRBD1 agrees at 9 bases. Germline lookup yields CDR1 SGHKS and CDR2 YYEKEE (reference sequence). The trim removed 4 bases at V and 1 base at J, leaving 8 bases unmatched. There are 16 residues in the CDR3. CDR3 region: CASSAPGTGQNTEAFF. CDR3 in DNA: TGTGCCAGCAGCGCGCCCGGGACAGGGCAGAACACTGAAGCTTTCTTT.

This clone was found once. V gene TRBV7-9 combines with J gene TRBJ1-5; D call uncertain. Per germline, CDR1 SEHNR and CDR2 FQNEAQ (reference sequence). The CDR3 consists of 16 residues. V lost 1 base and J 1 base, leaving 11 bases between the germline ends. This CDR3 is CASSLGRLESNQPQHF. DNA of the CDR3: TGTGCCAGCAGCTTAGGACGGTTAGAAAGCAATCAGCCCCAGCATTTT.